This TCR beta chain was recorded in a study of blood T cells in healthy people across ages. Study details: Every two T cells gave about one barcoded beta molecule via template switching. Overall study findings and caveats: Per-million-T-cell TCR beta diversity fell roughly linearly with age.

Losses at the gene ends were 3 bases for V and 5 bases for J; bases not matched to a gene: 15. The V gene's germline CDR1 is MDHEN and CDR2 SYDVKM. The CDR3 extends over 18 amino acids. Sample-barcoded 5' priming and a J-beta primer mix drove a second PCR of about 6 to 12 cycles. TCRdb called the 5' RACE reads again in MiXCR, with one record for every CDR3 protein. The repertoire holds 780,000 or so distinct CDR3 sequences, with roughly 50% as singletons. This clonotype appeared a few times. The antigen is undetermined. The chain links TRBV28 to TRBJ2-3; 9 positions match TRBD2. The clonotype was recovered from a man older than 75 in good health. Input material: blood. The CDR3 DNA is TGTGCCAGCAGTTTGCAGTCTGGTAGCGGGAGTTCCTTAGATACGCAGTATTTT. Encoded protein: CASSLQSGSGSSLDTQYF.